Sequencing of this TCR beta chain was carried out in a study of cytomegalovirus exposure and HLA in healthy donors. Study-level points and caveats: Whilst most TCR sequences proved rare, a subset of public TCRs occurred across many donors. Confirmation was obtained in vitro that a few CMV-associated chains are specific for CMV antigens.

Some clones are missing from TCRdb's copy, which holds only in-frame ones; the method was immunoSEQ multiplex PCR. The data hold under 150,000 clones, with approximately 90% observed a single time. CDR1 and CDR2 (germline): SGHTA, FQGNSA. The CDR3 has 13 amino acids, counting both end residues. About this clone itself: Its antigen remains unidentified. The DNA is omitted, as the CDR3 cannot be located on it reliably, and the CDR3 follows TCRdb's listing.

This chain joins TRBV7-2 and TRBJ1-2; TRBD1, the table's D call, lacks a check against the DNA. Sequencing used PBMCs. This receptor was identified in a woman aged 18-29 years in good health and CMV-seronegative. Here the CDR3 reads CASSSVGQGILLF.